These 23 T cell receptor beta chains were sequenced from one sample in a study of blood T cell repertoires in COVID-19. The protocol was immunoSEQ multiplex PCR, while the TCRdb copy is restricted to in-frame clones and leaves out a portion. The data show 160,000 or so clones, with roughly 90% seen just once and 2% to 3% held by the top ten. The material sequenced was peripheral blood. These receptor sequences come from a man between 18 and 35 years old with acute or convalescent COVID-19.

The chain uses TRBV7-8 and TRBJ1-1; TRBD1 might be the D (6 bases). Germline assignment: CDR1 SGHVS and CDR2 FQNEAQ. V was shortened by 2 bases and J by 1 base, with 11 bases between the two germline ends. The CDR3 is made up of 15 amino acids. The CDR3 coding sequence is TGTGCCAGCAGCTTAATACAGGGCCCGAACACTGAAGCTTTCTTT. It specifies CASSLIQGPNTEAFF.

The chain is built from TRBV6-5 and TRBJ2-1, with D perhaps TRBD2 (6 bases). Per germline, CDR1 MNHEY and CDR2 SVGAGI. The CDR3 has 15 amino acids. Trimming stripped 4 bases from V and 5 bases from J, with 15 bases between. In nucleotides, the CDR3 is TGTGCCAGCAGTTTCGGCGGACTAACGGACAATGAGCAGTTCTTC. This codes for CASSFGGLTDNEQFF.

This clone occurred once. CDR3 sequence reads: CASSPPLTSGRFADTQYF. The CDR3, as DNA: TGTGCCAGCAGCCCGCCACTCACTAGCGGGAGGTTTGCAGATACGCAGTATTTT. The J gene is TRBJ2-3, the V gene TRBV7-9; 12 bases are shared with TRBD2. In germline, CDR1 is SEHNR, CDR2 FQNEAQ (reference sequence). Losses at the gene ends were 5 bases for V and 4 bases for J; bases not matched to a gene: 13. There are 18 residues in the CDR3.

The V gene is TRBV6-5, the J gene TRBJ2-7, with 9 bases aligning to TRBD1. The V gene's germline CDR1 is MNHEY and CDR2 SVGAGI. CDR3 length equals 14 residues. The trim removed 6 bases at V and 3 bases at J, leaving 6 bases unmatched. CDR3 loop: CASRTGTGRYEQYF. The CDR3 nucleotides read TGTGCCAGCAGGACCGGGACAGGGCGCTACGAGCAGTACTTC.

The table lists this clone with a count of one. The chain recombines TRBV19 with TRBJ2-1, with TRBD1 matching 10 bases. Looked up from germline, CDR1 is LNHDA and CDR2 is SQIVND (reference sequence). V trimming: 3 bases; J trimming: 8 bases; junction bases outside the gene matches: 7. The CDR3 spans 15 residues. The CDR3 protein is CASSIDRGHRDEQFF. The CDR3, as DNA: TGTGCCAGTAGTATTGACAGGGGGCATAGAGATGAGCAGTTCTTC.

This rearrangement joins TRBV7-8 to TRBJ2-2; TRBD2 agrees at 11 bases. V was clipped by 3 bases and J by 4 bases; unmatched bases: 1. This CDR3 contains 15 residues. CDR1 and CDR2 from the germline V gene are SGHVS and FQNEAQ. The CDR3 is CASSFGLAGTGELFF. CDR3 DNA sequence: TGTGCCAGCAGCTTTGGACTAGCGGGCACCGGGGAGCTGTTTTTT.

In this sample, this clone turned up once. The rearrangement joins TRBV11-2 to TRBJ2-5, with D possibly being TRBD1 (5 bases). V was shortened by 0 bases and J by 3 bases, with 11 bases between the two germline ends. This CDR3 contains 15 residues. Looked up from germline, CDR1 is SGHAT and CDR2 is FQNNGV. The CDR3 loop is CASSLDRGREETQYF. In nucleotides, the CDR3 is TGTGCCAGCAGCTTAGATCGAGGCAGGGAAGAGACCCAGTACTTC.

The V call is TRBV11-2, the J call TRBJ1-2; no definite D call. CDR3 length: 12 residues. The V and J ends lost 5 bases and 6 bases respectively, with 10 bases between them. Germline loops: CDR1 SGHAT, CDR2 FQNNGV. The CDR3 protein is CASSQAGNGYTF. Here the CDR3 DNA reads TGTGCCAGCAGCCAAGCGGGGAATGGCTACACCTTC.

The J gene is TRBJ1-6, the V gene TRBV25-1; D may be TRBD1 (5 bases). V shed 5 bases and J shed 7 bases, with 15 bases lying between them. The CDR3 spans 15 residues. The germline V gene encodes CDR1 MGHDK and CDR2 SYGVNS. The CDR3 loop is CASSPLGGGNSPLHF. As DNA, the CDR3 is TGTGCCAGCAGTCCTCTCGGGGGGGGGAATTCACCCCTCCACTTT.

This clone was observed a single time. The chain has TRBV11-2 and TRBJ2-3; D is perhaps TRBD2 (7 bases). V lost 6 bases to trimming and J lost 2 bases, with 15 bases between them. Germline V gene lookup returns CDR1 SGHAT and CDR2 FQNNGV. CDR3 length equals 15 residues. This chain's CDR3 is CASRTRGAPTDTQYF. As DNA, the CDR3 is TGTGCCAGCAGGACCCGGGGGGCTCCCACAGATACGCAGTATTTT.

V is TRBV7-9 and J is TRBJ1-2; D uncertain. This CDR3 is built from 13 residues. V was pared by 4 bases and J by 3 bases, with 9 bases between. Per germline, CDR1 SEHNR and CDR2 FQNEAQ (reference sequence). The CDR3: CASSSYRDYGYTF. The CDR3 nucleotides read TGTGCCAGCAGCTCTTACAGAGACTATGGCTACACCTTC.

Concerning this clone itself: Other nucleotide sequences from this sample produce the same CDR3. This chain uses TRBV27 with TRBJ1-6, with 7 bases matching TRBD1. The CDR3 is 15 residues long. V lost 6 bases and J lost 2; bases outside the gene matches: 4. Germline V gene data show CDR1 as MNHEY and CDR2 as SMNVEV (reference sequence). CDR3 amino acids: CASSLGQAYNSPLHF. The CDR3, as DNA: TGTGCCAGCAGCCTCGGACAGGCCTATAATTCACCCCTCCACTTT.

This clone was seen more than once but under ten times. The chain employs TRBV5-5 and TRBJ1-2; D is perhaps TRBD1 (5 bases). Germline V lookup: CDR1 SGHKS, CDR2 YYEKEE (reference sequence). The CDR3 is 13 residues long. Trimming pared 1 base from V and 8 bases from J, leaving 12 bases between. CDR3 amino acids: CASSLYQGGGYTF. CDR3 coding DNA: TGTGCCAGCAGCTTGTACCAGGGAGGCGGCTACACCTTC.

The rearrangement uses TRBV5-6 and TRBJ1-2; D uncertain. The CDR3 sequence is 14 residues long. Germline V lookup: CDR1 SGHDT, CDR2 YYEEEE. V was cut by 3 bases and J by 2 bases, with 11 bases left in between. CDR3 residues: CASSSVSINYGYTF. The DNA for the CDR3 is TGTGCCAGCAGCTCGGTCTCGATAAACTATGGCTACACCTTC. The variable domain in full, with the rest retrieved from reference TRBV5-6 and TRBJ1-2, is DAGVTQSPTHLIKTRGQQVTLRCSPKSGHDTVSWYQQALGQGPQFIFQYYEEEERQRGNFPDRFSGHQFPNYSSELNVNALLLGDSALYLCASSSVSINYGYTFGSGTRLTVV.

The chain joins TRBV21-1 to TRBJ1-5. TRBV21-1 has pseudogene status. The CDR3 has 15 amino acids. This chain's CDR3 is CASSTGDAGNQPQHF. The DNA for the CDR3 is TGTGCCAGCAGCACTGGGGACGCGGGGAATCAGCCCCAGCATTTT.

The CDR3 protein is CASSEAAGGYYGYTF. The CDR3, as DNA: TGTGCCAGCAGTGAAGCGGCAGGGGGCTACTATGGCTACACCTTC. The genes are TRBV6-1 and TRBJ1-2; TRBD1 matches 8 bases. Germline V gene lookup returns CDR1 MNHNS and CDR2 SASEGT. The CDR3 has 15 amino acids. Losses at the gene ends were 0 bases for V and 3 bases for J; bases not matched to a gene: 3.

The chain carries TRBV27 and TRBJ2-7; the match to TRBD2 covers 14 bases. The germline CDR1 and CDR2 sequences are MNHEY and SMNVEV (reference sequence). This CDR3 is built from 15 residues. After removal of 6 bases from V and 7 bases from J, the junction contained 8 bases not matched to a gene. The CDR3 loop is CASRSSGTSGGEQYF. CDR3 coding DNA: TGTGCCAGCAGATCAAGCGGGACTAGCGGGGGAGAGCAGTACTTC.

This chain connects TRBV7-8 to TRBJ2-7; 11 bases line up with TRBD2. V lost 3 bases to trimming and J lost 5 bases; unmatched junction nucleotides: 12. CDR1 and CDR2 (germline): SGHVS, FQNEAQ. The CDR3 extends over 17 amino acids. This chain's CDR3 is CASSLGTLAGGPDEQYF. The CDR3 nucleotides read TGTGCCAGCAGCTTGGGGACCTTAGCGGGAGGGCCCGACGAGCAGTACTTC.

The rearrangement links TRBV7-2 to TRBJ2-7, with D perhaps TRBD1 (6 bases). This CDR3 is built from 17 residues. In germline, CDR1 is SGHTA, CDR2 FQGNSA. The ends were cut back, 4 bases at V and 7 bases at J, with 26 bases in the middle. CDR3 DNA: TGTGCCAGCAGCTCACCCCAGGGGAAGAGGGGAAATAGTGAGCAGTACTTC. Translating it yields CASSSPQGKRGNSEQYF.

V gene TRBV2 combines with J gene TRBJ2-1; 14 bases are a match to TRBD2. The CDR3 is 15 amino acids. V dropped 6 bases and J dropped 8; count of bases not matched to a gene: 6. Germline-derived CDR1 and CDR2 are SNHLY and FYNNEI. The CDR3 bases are TGTGCCAGCAGGGGGACTAGCGGGAGTGTCGATGAGCAGTTCTTC. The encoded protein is CASRGTSGSVDEQFF.

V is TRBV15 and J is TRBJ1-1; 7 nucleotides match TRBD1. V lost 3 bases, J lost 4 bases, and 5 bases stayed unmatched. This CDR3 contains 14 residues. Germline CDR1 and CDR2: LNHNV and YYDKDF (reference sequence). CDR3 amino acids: CATSRTGHATEAFF. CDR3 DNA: TGTGCCACCAGCAGGACAGGGCATGCCACTGAAGCTTTCTTT.

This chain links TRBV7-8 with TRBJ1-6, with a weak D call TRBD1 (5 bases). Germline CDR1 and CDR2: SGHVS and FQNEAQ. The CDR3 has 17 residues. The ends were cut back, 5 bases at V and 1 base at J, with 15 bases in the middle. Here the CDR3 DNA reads TGTGCCAGCAGCCTAGGTGGACATGGGTCCTATAATTCACCCCTCCACTTT. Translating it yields CASSLGGHGSYNSPLHF.

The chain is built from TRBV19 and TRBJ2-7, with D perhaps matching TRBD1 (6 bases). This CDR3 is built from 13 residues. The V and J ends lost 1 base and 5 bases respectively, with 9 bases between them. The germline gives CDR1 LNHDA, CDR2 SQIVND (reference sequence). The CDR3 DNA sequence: TGTGCCAGTAGTATAGGACAGGCCGACGAGCAGTACTTC. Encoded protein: CASSIGQADEQYF.